What follows is one TCR beta chain and its context. This sample stems from a study of technical replicates of blood from a handful of donors. Measured with immunoSEQ multiplex PCR; TCRdb has only the in-frame clones, and not every one. The sample lists almost 90,000 clones, approximately 95% occurring once. Trimming took off 6 bases at V and 5 bases at J, with 16 bases between the two ends. The germline V gene encodes CDR1 MDHEN and CDR2 SYDVKM. CDR3 length: 15 residues. Material: T cells isolated from PBMCs. This clonotype was sampled from a human donor in good health. The V call is TRBV28, the J call TRBJ2-2; tentatively, D is TRBD1 (5 bases). This CDR3 is CASRNQGRITGELFF. The CDR3 DNA is TGTGCCAGCAGAAATCAGGGTCGAATAACCGGGGAGCTGTTTTTT.